Shown below are 13 T cell receptor beta chains from a single sample sequenced in a study of T cells after yellow fever vaccination. TCRdb independently ran MiXCR on the 5' RACE reads; one entry per CDR3 protein. The top ten hold roughly 17% of the sample, which has fewer than 100,000 distinct CDR3 sequences, more than 7.5% seen once. The specimen was CD8+ T cells not binding an NS4B(214-222) dextramer, sorted from PBMCs, collected roughly 15 days after the first yellow fever vaccination. The receptors here all came from a man aged 18 to 30 who received the YFV17D yellow fever vaccine.

This clonotype showed up just a few times. The chain has TRBV16 and TRBJ2-7, with no clear D. V was pared by 1 base and J by 2 bases, with 12 bases between. The CDR3 extends over 15 amino acids. Per the germline V gene, CDR1 is KGHSY and CDR2 is FQNENV. CDR3 nucleotides: TGTGCCAGCAGCCAATACATGGCAGAGACCTACGAGCAGTACTTC. It yields the protein CASSQYMAETYEQYF.

This clonotype came up a few times. This chain uses TRBV30 with TRBJ1-1, with no clear D. The CDR3 contains 11 residues. CDR1 is GTSNPN and CDR2 is SVGIG in the germline V gene (reference sequence). V was clipped by 3 bases and J by 4 bases, with 6 bases between them. The CDR3 sequence is CAWRQFTEAFF. DNA of the CDR3: TGTGCCTGGAGACAATTCACTGAAGCTTTCTTT.

This chain joins TRBV4-3 and TRBJ2-3, with D unresolved. The CDR3 consists of 14 residues. The ends were cut back, 0 bases at V and 6 bases at J, with 10 bases in the middle. Germline V gene lookup returns CDR1 LGHNA and CDR2 YSLEER. CDR3 sequence (DNA): TGCGCCAGCAGCCAAGATCGCCGTCCGGATACGCAGTATTTT. Translation: CASSQDRRPDTQYF.

V and J are TRBV7-9 and TRBJ2-2; D ambiguous. V was pared by 2 bases and J by 0 bases, with 10 bases between. Germline loops: CDR1 SEHNR, CDR2 FQNEAQ (reference sequence). There are 16 residues in the CDR3. The CDR3 DNA reads as TGTGCCAGCAGCTTAAATCGGCAGACGAACACCGGGGAGCTGTTTTTT. The encoded protein is CASSLNRQTNTGELFF.

The chain links TRBV15 to TRBJ1-1, with 9 bases identical to TRBD1. V lost 3 bases and J lost 0; bases outside the gene matches: 2. The germline V gene encodes CDR1 LNHNV and CDR2 YYDKDF (reference sequence). The CDR3 has 15 residues. CDR3 in DNA: TGTGCCACCAGCAGGGGGACAGGGATGAACACTGAAGCTTTCTTT. Encoded protein: CATSRGTGMNTEAFF.

The rearrangement joins TRBV4-3 to TRBJ2-1; D is possibly TRBD2 (7 bases). Germline V gene data show CDR1 as LGHNA and CDR2 as YSLEER. V dropped 4 bases and J dropped 4 bases, with 20 bases sitting between them. This CDR3 has 17 residues. This chain's CDR3 is CASSPTQWGGLYNEQFF. CDR3 coding DNA: TGCGCCAGCAGCCCCACCCAATGGGGGGGGCTATACAATGAGCAGTTCTTC.

The V and J genes are TRBV4-2 and TRBJ1-2, with 8 bases that match TRBD1. Trimming cost V 3 bases and J 1 base; bases outside gene matches: 7. Germline CDR1 LGHNA, CDR2 YNFKEQ. The CDR3 is 16 amino acids. CDR3 amino acids: CASSQVGTGDNYGYTF. The DNA of the CDR3 is TGTGCCAGCAGCCAGGTCGGGACAGGCGATAACTATGGCTACACCTTC.

The V call is TRBV7-9, the J call TRBJ1-2, with D unresolved. Trimming took 3 bases from V and 6 from J, leaving 11 bases between them. CDR3 length: 13 amino acids. Germline CDR1 is SEHNR and CDR2 is FQNEAQ (reference sequence). The CDR3 nucleotides are TGTGCCAGCAGCTTGTCCAGCATGGATGGCTACACCTTC. Translated, it gives CASSLSSMDGYTF.

This clonotype was detected only a few times. The chain joins TRBV12-3 or TRBV12-4 to TRBJ1-1; possible D gene TRBD1, 6 bases. The CDR3 spans 16 residues. The V gene lost 6 bases and the J gene lost 3 bases, with 20 bases spanning the gap. The CDR3 reads CASSRGGRGVYTEAFF. The DNA of the CDR3 is TGTGCCAGCAGCCGAGGGGGTCGGGGTGTGTACACTGAAGCTTTCTTT.

The chain combines TRBV11-2 with TRBJ2-1; D may be TRBD2 (5 bases). Trimming pared 6 bases from V and 3 bases from J, leaving 12 bases between. The germline V gene encodes CDR1 SGHAT and CDR2 FQNNGV. This CDR3 comprises 14 residues. The CDR3 nucleotides read TGTGCCAGCAGGGCCAGACGGGACTACAATGAGCAGTTCTTC. This translates into CASRARRDYNEQFF.

This clonotype was seen many times. The rearrangement links TRBV27 to TRBJ2-5; 7 bases line up with TRBD1. CDR3 length: 14 amino acids. The germline gives CDR1 MNHEY, CDR2 SMNVEV (reference sequence). V dropped 5 bases and J dropped 1; count of bases not matched to a gene: 4. CDR3 sequence (DNA): TGTGCCAGCAGTCCCTGGGACAGCCAAGAGACCCAGTACTTC. It specifies CASSPWDSQETQYF.

This clonotype was picked up many times. The chain combines TRBV5-1 with TRBJ2-7, with D unclear. The germline V gene has CDR1 SGHRS and CDR2 YFSETQ. This CDR3 contains 13 residues. With 0 bases removed from V and 6 bases from J, the gap between germline ends came to 10 bases. DNA for the CDR3: TGCGCCAGCAGCTTGGTTTACGGGTCCGAGCAGTACTTC. Translating gives CASSLVYGSEQYF.

The V call is TRBV28, the J call TRBJ2-1, with 10 bases lining up with TRBD1. V was clipped by 10 bases and J by 0 bases; unmatched bases: 6. Germline CDR1 and CDR2: MDHEN and SYDVKM. There are 15 residues in the CDR3. The chain's CDR3 is CATTGGLSSYNEQFF. In DNA form, the CDR3 reads TGTGCCACGACAGGGGGCCTAAGCTCCTACAATGAGCAGTTCTTC. The entire variable domain, with the rest obtained from reference TRBV28 and TRBJ2-1, is as follows: DVKVTQSSRYLVKRTGEKVFLECVQDMDHENMFWYRQDPGLGLRLIYFSYDVKMKEKGDIPEGYSVSREKKERFSLILESASTNQTSMYLCATTGGLSSYNEQFFGPGTRLTVL.